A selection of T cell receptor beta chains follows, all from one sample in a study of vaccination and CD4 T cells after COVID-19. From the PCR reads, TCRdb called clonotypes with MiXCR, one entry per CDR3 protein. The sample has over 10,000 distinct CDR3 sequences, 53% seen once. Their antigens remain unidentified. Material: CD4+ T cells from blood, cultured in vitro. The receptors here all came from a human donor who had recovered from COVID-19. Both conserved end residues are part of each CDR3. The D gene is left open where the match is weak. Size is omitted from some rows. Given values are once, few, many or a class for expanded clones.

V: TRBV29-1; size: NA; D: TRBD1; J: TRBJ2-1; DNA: TGCAGCGCTGACCCCGACAGGGACTACAATGAGCAGTTCTTC; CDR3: CSADPDRDYNEQFF
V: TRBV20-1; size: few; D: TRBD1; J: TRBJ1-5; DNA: TGCAGTGCTAGGATACACAACAGGGGTCAACTTAGCAATCAGCCCCAGCATTTT; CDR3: CSARIHNRGQLSNQPQHF
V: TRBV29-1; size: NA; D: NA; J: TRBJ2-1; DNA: TGCAGCGTTGCCATTCTAGCTTTGGGGGAGATACAATGGGGGCAGTTCTTC; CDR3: CSVAILALGEIQWGQFF
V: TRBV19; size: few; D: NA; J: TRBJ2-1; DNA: TGTGCCAGTAGTCCCGGGACCCGGAATGAGCAGTTCTTC; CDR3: CASSPGTRNEQFF
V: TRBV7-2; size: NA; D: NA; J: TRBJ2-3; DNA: TGTGCCAGCAGCCCCCGGGAGGATACGCAGTATTTT; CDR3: CASSPREDTQYF
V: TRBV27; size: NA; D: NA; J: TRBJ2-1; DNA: TGTGCCAGCAGTCTGGAGTGGTCTCGAGAAGTTGCGCAGTTCTTC; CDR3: CASSLEWSREVAQFF
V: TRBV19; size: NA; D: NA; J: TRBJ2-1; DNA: TGTGCCAGTAGTATAGCAGGGGATACTAACAATGAGCAGTTCTTC; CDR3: CASSIAGDTNNEQFF
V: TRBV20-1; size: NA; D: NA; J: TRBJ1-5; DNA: TGCAGTGCTAGACAGGGCGTAGAGCAGCCCCAGCATTTT; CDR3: CSARQGVEQPQHF
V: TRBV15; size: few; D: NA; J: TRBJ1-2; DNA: TGTGCCACCAGCACAGGGTTCGACTATGGCTACACCTTC; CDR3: CATSTGFDYGYTF
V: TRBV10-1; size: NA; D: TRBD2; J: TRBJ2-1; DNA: TGCGCCAGCAGTGAGAGGTCCGGCGGGGGGACCCACAATGAGCAGTTCTTC; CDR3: CASSERSGGGTHNEQFF
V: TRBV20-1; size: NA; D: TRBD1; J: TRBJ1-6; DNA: TGCAGTGCTAGAGCGCCCCCCGGGACAGCAAATTCACCCCTCCACTTT; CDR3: CSARAPPGTANSPLHF
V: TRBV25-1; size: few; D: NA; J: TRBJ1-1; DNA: TGTGCCAGCAGTGAATGGGGGGGTTCGAACACTGAAGCTTTCTTT; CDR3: CASSEWGGSNTEAFF
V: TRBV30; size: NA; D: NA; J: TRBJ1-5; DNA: TGTGCCTGGAGTGTAAGGGGAGTGGAAGAACAGCCCCAGCATTTT; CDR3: CAWSVRGVEEQPQHF
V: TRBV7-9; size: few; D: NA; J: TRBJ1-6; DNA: TGTGCCAGCAGCTTAGGGGAGGGATTTCTTAGCTCCTATAATTCACCCCTCCACTTT; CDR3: CASSLGEGFLSSYNSPLHF
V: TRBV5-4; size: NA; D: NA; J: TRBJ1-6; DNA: TGTGCCAGCAGCTCTACCAATTCACCCCTCCACTTT; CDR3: CASSSTNSPLHF
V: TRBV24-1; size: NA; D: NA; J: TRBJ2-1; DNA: TGTGCCACCAGTGCACAGACCCTAGGACGGAATGAGCAGTTCTTC; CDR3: CATSAQTLGRNEQFF
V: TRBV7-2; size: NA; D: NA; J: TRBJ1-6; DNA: TGTGCCAGCAAAACGGCGAGCTCCTATAATTCACCCCTCCACTTT; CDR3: CASKTASSYNSPLHF
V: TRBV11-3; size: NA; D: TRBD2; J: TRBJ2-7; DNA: TGTGCCAGCAGCTTCGCCACTAGCGGGGGGACCTACGAGCAGTACTTC; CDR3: CASSFATSGGTYEQYF
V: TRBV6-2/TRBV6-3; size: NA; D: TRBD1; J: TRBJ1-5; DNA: TGTGCCAGCAGGGGACAGCTCAATCAGCCCCAGCATTTT; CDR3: CASRGQLNQPQHF
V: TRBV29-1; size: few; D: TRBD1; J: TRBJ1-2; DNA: TGCAGCGGAGGACAGGGGGACTATGGCTACACCTTC; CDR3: CSGGQGDYGYTF
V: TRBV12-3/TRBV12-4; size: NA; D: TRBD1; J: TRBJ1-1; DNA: TGTGCCAGCAGTTTTGAAGACAGGGGGCCTGCTTTCTTT; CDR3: CASSFEDRGPAFF
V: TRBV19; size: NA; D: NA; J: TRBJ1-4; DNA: TGTGCCAGTGTCCCTAGTGGGGGCGCTAATGAAAAACTGTTTTTT; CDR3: CASVPSGGANEKLFF
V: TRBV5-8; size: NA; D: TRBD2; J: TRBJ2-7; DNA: TGTGCCAGCAGGCAACACGGGGGGGACTACGAGCAGTACTTC; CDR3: CASRQHGGDYEQYF
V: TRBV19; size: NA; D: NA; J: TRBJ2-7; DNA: TGTGCCAGTAGTCGGGAAACGACCTCCTACGAGCAGTACTTC; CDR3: CASSRETTSYEQYF
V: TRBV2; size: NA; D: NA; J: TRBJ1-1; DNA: TGTGCCAGCACCCGGGAGCGTCTAAATGGGAACACTGAAGCTTTCTTT; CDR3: CASTRERLNGNTEAFF
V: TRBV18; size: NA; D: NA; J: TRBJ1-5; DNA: TGTGCCAGCTCACCACAGGAGGAGGGTCAGCCCCAGCATTTT; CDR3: CASSPQEEGQPQHF
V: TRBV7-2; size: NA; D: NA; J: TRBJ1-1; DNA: TGTGCCAGCAGCTTAGTTCTGGGGGCAGTCACTGAAGCTTTCTTT; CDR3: CASSLVLGAVTEAFF
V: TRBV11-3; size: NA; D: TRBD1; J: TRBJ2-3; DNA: TGTGCCAGCAGCCTGCGGGGACAGGGGTTGACAGATACGCAGTATTTT; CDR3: CASSLRGQGLTDTQYF
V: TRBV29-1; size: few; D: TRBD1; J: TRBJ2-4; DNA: TGCAGCGTTTCCCGGGACAGGTATCAGTACTTC; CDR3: CSVSRDRYQYF
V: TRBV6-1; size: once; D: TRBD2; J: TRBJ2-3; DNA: TGTGCCAGCAGCCGTGGACTAGCGGGTGGAGATACGCAGTATTTT; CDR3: CASSRGLAGGDTQYF
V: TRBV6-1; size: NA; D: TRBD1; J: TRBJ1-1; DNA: TGTGCCAGCAGTGGGGCGACAGGGAGAGAAGCTTTCTTT; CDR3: CASSGATGREAFF
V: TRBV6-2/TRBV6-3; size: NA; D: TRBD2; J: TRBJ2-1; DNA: TGTGCCAGCAGTTCTCGAACCGGGACTAGCGGGAAAGGTAACTACAATGAGCAGTTCTTC; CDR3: CASSSRTGTSGKGNYNEQFF
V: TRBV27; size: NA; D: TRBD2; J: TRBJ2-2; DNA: TGTGCCAGCAGTTCCTTCGGGACTAGGGTTTTTTCGAACACCGGGGAGCTGTTTTTT; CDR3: CASSSFGTRVFSNTGELFF
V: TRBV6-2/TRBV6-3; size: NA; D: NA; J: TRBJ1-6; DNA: TGTGCCAGCAGTTACTCCGCCACGGCCGGCGAAAGGGGCAATTCACCCCTCCACTTT; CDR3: CASSYSATAGERGNSPLHF
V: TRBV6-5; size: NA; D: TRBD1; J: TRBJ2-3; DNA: TGTGCCAGCAGTTACCCTCCGGGACAGGGGACAGATACGCAGTATTTT; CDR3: CASSYPPGQGTDTQYF
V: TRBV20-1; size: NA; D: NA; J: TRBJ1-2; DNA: TGCAGTGCCCACCAACAGGGAGATGGCTACACCTTC; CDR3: CSAHQQGDGYTF
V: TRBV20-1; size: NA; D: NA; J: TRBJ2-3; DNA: TGCAGTGCTAGAGATCTAGAGCGATCTAGCACAGATACGCAGTATTTT; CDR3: CSARDLERSSTDTQYF
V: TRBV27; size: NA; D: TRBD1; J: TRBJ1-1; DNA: TGTGCCAGCAGTCCCGGGGACAGGGGGGGATACACTGAAGCTTTCTTT; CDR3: CASSPGDRGGYTEAFF
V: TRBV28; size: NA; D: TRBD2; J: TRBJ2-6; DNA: TGTGCCAGCAGCCGCATAGCGGGGCCATCTGGGGCCAACGTCCTGACTTTC; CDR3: CASSRIAGPSGANVLTF
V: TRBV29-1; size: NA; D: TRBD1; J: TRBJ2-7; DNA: TGCAGCGTTGGACAGGGGGCAGCCTACGAGCAGTACTTC; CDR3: CSVGQGAAYEQYF
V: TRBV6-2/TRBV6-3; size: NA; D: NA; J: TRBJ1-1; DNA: TGTGCCAGCAGGGACCCCGTGAACACTGAAGCTTTCTTT; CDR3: CASRDPVNTEAFF
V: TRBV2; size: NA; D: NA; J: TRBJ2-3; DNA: TGTGCCAGCAGCCTCACTAGCATCCCCACAGATACGCAGTATTTT; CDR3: CASSLTSIPTDTQYF
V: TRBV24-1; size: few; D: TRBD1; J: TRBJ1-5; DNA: TGTGCCACCAGTGGAGATTCCGGGACAGCGCATCAGCCCCAGCATTTT; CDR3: CATSGDSGTAHQPQHF
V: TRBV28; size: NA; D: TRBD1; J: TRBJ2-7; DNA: TGTGCCATCGCAGGGGGAGACCCATACGAGCAGTACTTC; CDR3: CAIAGGDPYEQYF
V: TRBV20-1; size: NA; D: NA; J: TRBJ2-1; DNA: TGCAGTGCTAGGGAGCGGAATTACTACAATGAGCAGTTCTTC; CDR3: CSARERNYYNEQFF
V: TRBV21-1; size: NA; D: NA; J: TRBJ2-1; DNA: TGTGCCAGCAGCCCCGGGACAAAGGTCTTC; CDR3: CASSPGTKVF